This T cell receptor beta chain stems from a study of PD-1 blockade in classical Hodgkin lymphoma. Study-level information: Patients were infused with nivolumab 3 mg/kg every 2 weeks. Overall study results and limits: Newly diagnosed patients were reported to exhibit reduced baseline TCR diversity relative to healthy donors.

With regard to this clone: Its antigen remains unidentified.

Clones were read by immunoSEQ multiplex PCR, and TCRdb kept only the in-frame ones, dropping some. The sample records just under 100,000 clones, approximately 80% being singletons. The patients all showed relapse after autologous stem cell transplantation, while their brentuximab vedotin exposure varied. The CDR3 contains 14 residues. The V and J ends lost 7 bases and 2 bases respectively, with 13 bases between them. Germline V gene data show CDR1 as SNHLY and CDR2 as FYNNEI. Sequencing used peripheral blood mononuclear cells (PBMCs), obtained at baseline. This TCR was sampled from a human donor with classical Hodgkin lymphoma. V gene TRBV2 combines with J gene TRBJ2-3, with a possible D match to TRBD1 (6 bases). The CDR3: CASNLWGPTDTQYF. The CDR3 DNA is TGTGCCAGCAATTTGTGGGGGCCCACAGATACGCAGTATTTT.